Shown below are 7 T cell receptor beta chains from a single sample sequenced in a study of radiotherapy plus CTLA-4 blockade in lung cancer. Produced via immunoSEQ multiplex PCR; TCRdb's table is partial and in-frame only. The profile shows 80,000 or so clones, 84% of them singletons. The material sequenced was peripheral blood, taken from a patient treated with radiotherapy plus ipilimumab. All receptors derive from a human donor with non-small cell lung cancer who had stable disease on radiotherapy plus ipilimumab.

The gene calls are TRBV2 and TRBJ1-4; 7 bases match TRBD1. Trimming at V came to 1 base and at J to 4 bases, leaving 3 bases not matched to a gene. The CDR3 length is 15 residues. CDR1 SNHLY and CDR2 FYNNEI come from the germline V gene. The CDR3 nucleotides read TGTGCCAGCAGTGAAGTCAGGGGGATTAATGAAAAACTGTTTTTT. Its translation: CASSEVRGINEKLFF.

In this sample, this clone turned up once. V is TRBV27 and J is TRBJ1-2; D possibly corresponds to TRBD1 (6 bases). Germline loops: CDR1 MNHEY, CDR2 SMNVEV (reference sequence). V dropped 6 bases and J dropped 4 bases, with 15 bases sitting between them. This CDR3 has 14 residues. The CDR3 loop reads CASRITGTVYGYTF. The CDR3 coding sequence is TGTGCCAGCAGGATAACAGGGACGGTCTATGGCTACACCTTC.

The rearrangement links TRBV6-5 to TRBJ2-5; D uncertain. Germline lookup yields CDR1 MNHEY and CDR2 SVGAGI. The ends were cut back, 4 bases at V and 4 bases at J, with 10 bases in the middle. The CDR3 runs 13 residues. CDR3 DNA sequence: TGTGCCAGCAGTTTCGGAAGTCGAGAGACCCAGTACTTC. This codes for CASSFGSRETQYF.

This clone was detected a few times. The rearrangement links TRBV5-1 to TRBJ1-4, with D perhaps TRBD1 (5 bases). The germline V and J ends were trimmed by 7 bases and 8 bases, with 18 bases remaining between them. In germline, CDR1 is SGHRS, CDR2 YFSETQ. The CDR3 is made up of 14 amino acids. The CDR3 here is CASSLGRGGEKLFF. The CDR3 bases are TGCGCCAGCTCCCTCGGGAGGGGAGGCGAAAAACTGTTTTTT.

This chain links TRBV11-3 with TRBJ2-1; 10 positions match TRBD2. Germline V gene sequence: CDR1 SGHNT, CDR2 YENEEA. The ends lost 1 base at V and 0 bases at J; junction bases unmatched: 9. The CDR3 runs 19 residues. The CDR3 region has the DNA TGTGCCAGCAGCTTAGGGTCTTGGACTAGCGGAAGCTCCTACAATGAGCAGTTCTTC. It encodes CASSLGSWTSGSSYNEQFF.

The rearrangement joins TRBV29-1 to TRBJ2-5; possibly TRBD1 for D (6 bases). Trimming shortened V by 2 bases and J by 5 bases, and 15 bases separated the two germline ends. Germline-derived CDR1 and CDR2 are SQVTM and ANQGSEA. The CDR3 extends over 14 amino acids. This CDR3 reads CSVEPITGLETQYF. The DNA of the CDR3 is TGCAGCGTTGAACCTATCACAGGGTTGGAGACCCAGTACTTC.

This clone was detected only once. The chain couples TRBV2 to TRBJ2-2, with unresolved D. Germline CDR1 reads SNHLY; CDR2 reads FYNNEI. V was pared by 8 bases and J by 1 base, with 8 bases between. The CDR3 loop spans 13 amino acids. The CDR3 protein is CASQRVNTGELFF. The CDR3 region has the DNA TGTGCCAGCCAAAGAGTGAACACCGGGGAGCTGTTTTTT.